The next 14 T cell receptor beta chains were all read from a single sample in a study of cytomegalovirus exposure and HLA in healthy donors. It was with 60 Vbeta and 13 Jbeta primers that the PCR ran. TCRdb's table, derived via immunoSEQ multiplex PCR, lists solely in-frame clones and lacks some. The data contain approximately 130,000 clones, around 80% of them singletons. Source material: PBMCs. Receptor source: a man aged 25-40 years in good health and CMV-seronegative.

The chain recombines TRBV4-2 with TRBJ2-1, with D tentatively TRBD2 (5 bases). The CDR3 runs to 18 residues. CDR1 LGHNA and CDR2 YNFKEQ come from the germline V gene. V gave up 0 bases and J gave up 0 bases, with 15 bases separating them. The CDR3 protein is CASSQEWASAVSYNEQFF. The CDR3 DNA follows: TGTGCCAGCAGCCAAGAGTGGGCGTCAGCGGTCTCCTACAATGAGCAGTTCTTC.

The chain has TRBV1 and TRBJ2-1; the table's D call of TRBD2 was not tested on the DNA. TRBV1 has pseudogene status. The CDR3 is made up of 16 amino acids. CDR3 sequence reads: CTSSQDPAGDLGEQFF. As DNA, the CDR3 is TGCACCAGCAGCCAAGACCCAGCGGGGGATTTAGGTGAGCAGTTCTTC.

The rearrangement uses TRBV19 and TRBJ2-4; 7 bases agree with TRBD2. The CDR3 is made up of 16 amino acids. Germline loops: CDR1 LNHDA, CDR2 SQIVND (reference sequence). V gave up 1 base and J gave up 2 bases; unmatched junction bases: 5. As DNA, the CDR3 is TGTGCCAGTAGTATAGGGTTCGGGGGGTCCAAAAACATTCAGTACTTC. It yields the protein CASSIGFGGSKNIQYF.

Written as DNA, the CDR3 is TGTGCCAGCAGCTTGGGGGTGGAGGGAGCAGCCCCCACCCAGCATTTT. Its translation: CASSLGVEGAAPTQHF. The genes are TRBV5-6 and TRBJ1-5; no firm D call. CDR1 and CDR2 (germline): SGHDT, YYEEEE. This CDR3 is built from 16 residues. The V end was cut by 0 bases, the J end by 11 bases, with 21 bases between.

The chain joins TRBV28 to TRBJ2-3, with D tentatively TRBD2 (6 bases). Per the germline V gene, CDR1 is MDHEN and CDR2 is SYDVKM. The CDR3 has 15 amino acids. V dropped 7 bases and J dropped 0 bases, with 14 bases sitting between them. The CDR3 here is CASTLGTRSTDTQYF. As DNA, the CDR3 is TGTGCCAGCACCTTAGGGACTCGTAGCACAGATACGCAGTATTTT.

The gene calls are TRBV11-2 and TRBJ2-7; D perhaps matches TRBD1 (6 bases). This CDR3 has 17 residues. CDR1 is SGHAT and CDR2 is FQNNGV in the germline V gene. With 4 bases removed from V and 7 bases from J, the gap between germline ends came to 26 bases. CDR3 coding DNA: TGTGCCAGCAGCTCCCTGGGTTCAGGGGTGGCTGGGTCGGAGCAGTACTTC. Its protein is CASSSLGSGVAGSEQYF.

The chain combines TRBV7-3 with TRBJ1-5; 7 nucleotides align to TRBD1. This CDR3 is built from 15 residues. CDR1 is SGHTA and CDR2 is FQGTGA in the germline V gene. With V trimmed by 5 bases and J by 2 bases, 6 bases remained unmatched. CDR3 amino acids: CASSPQGTGNQPQHF. CDR3 nucleotide sequence: TGTGCCAGCAGCCCCCAGGGGACAGGCAATCAGCCCCAGCATTTT.

This clone came up a few times. The rearrangement joins TRBV10-1 to TRBJ2-7; 10 positions agree with TRBD2. This CDR3 has 13 residues. Germline CDR1 WNHNN, CDR2 SYGVQD (reference sequence). The V and J ends lost 6 bases and 7 bases, in that order; junction bases with no gene match: 6. CDR3 DNA: TGCGCCAGCAGCGCTTGGACTAGCGGAGAGCAGTACTTC. Translation: CASSAWTSGEQYF.

The chain has TRBV6-1 and TRBJ2-7, with a tentative D call TRBD2 (5 bases). CDR1 MNHNS and CDR2 SASEGT come from the germline V gene. Trimming shortened V by 4 bases and J by 4 bases, and 11 bases separated the two germline ends. CDR3 length: 13 residues. The CDR3 DNA follows: TGTGCCAGCAGTGCCCTCGGGGTTTACGAGCAGTACTTC. As protein: CASSALGVYEQYF.

The chain carries TRBV7-9 and TRBJ2-1, with D maybe TRBD2 (5 bases). V lost 7 bases, J lost 7 bases, and 14 bases lay in between. The CDR3 is 13 amino acids. Germline values: CDR1 SEHNR, CDR2 FQNEAQ (reference sequence). CDR3 coding DNA: TGTGCCAGCACGCGGGTTCCGCGTAATGAGCAGTTCTTC. Amino acids: CASTRVPRNEQFF.

The rearrangement uses TRBV6-1 and TRBJ2-7; no definite D call. Trimming took 6 bases from V and 1 from J, leaving 10 bases between them. Germline V gene sequence: CDR1 MNHNS, CDR2 SASEGT. The CDR3 extends over 13 amino acids. The DNA of the CDR3 is TGTGCCAGCAGCCCGAGACAATCCTACGAGCAGTACTTC. The encoded protein is CASSPRQSYEQYF.

The V gene is TRBV28, the J gene TRBJ1-1; D is uncertain. Trimming shortened V by 7 bases and J by 1 base, and 10 bases separated the two germline ends. CDR3 length: 13 amino acids. In germline, CDR1 is MDHEN, CDR2 SYDVKM. In DNA form, the CDR3 reads TGTGCCAGCACGGCGGGGAGGAACACTGAAGCTTTCTTT. Its protein product is CASTAGRNTEAFF.

This clone was counted a single time. The chain has TRBV18 and TRBJ1-4; D possibly corresponds to TRBD1 (5 bases). The CDR3 has 14 residues. Germline V lookup: CDR1 KGHSH, CDR2 LQKENI. Trimming took off 3 bases at V and 0 bases at J, with 5 bases between the two ends. The chain's CDR3 is CASSPTATNEKLFF. CDR3 bases: TGTGCCAGCTCACCGACAGCAACTAATGAAAAACTGTTTTTT.

V gene TRBV28 combines with J gene TRBJ2-4; a possible D gene is TRBD1 (5 bases). With 5 bases removed from V and 7 bases from J, the gap between germline ends came to 30 bases. The CDR3 sequence is 19 residues long. The germline V gene has CDR1 MDHEN and CDR2 SYDVKM. For the CDR3, the DNA is TGTGCCAGCAGTGGTTGGGGCACTGGGAAGTTCTTGGTTTTGAACATTCAGTACTTC. This gives the protein CASSGWGTGKFLVLNIQYF.